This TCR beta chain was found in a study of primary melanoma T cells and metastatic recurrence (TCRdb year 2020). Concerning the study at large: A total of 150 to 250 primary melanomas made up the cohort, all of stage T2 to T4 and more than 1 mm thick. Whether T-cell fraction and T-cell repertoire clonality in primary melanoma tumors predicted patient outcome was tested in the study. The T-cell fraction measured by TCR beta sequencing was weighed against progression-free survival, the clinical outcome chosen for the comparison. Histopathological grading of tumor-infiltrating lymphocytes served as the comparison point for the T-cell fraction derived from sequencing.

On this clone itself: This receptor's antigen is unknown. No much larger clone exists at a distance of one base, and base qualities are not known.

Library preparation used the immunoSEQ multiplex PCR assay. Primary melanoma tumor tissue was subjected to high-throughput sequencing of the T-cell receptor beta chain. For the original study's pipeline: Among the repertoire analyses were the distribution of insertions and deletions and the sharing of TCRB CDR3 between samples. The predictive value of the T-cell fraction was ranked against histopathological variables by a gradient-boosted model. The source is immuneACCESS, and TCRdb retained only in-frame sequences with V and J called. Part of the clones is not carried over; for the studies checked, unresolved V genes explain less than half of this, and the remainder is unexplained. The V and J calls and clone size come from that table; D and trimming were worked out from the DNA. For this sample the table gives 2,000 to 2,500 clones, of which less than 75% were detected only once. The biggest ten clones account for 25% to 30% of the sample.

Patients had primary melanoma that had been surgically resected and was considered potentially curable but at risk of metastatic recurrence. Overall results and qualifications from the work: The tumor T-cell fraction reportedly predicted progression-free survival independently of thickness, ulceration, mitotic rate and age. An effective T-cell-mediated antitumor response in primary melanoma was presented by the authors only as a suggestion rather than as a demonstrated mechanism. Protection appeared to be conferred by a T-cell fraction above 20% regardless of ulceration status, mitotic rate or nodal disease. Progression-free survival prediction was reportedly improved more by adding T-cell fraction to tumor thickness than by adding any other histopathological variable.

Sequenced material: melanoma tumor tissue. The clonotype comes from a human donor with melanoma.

The CDR3 protein sequence reads: CASSQSSRDTGELFF. The DNA reads TGCGCCAGCAGCCAGTCCTCTAGGGACACCGGGGAGCTGTTTTTT. The V and J genes are TRBV1 and TRBJ2-2. TRBV1 is deemed a pseudogene. The CDR3 sequence holds 15 residues, the cysteine and phenylalanine included. Just CDR3 DNA is preserved here, 45 bases in frame from base 1.